Below, one T cell receptor beta chain is given with its context. The table came from immunoSEQ multiplex PCR; TCRdb's copy has only in-frame clones and leaves some out. Here the sample spans under 50,000 clones, roughly 91% being singletons. V lost 2 bases and J 3 bases, leaving 7 bases between the germline ends. This CDR3 has 14 amino acids. Per the germline V gene, CDR1 is MDHEN and CDR2 is SYDVKM. The data derive from a study of OX40 agonist ivuxolimab in advanced cancers. Study overall: Each patient was given ivuxolimab into a vein every 2 weeks, at 0.01 to 10 mg/kg. Three patients had partial responses: one hepatocellular carcinoma, two cutaneous melanoma.

The chain carries TRBV28 and TRBJ2-2; no firm D call. Sequencing was performed on CD4+ or CD8+ T cells sorted from blood, taken in a trial of the OX40 agonist ivuxolimab. This clonotype was sampled from an adult with an advanced solid tumor such as melanoma, head and neck, liver or kidney cancer. The CDR3 nucleotides read TGTGCCAGCAGTTTAGGGGTTTACACCGGGGAGCTGTTTTTT. Amino acids: CASSLGVYTGELFF.